This TCR beta chain was captured by sequencing in a study of cytomegalovirus exposure and HLA in healthy donors. Study-level findings and limits: Reportedly, diagnosis of cytomegalovirus status by the classifier showed high specificity and sensitivity. In an earlier analysis, about 87% or about 30%: the productive usage of most TCR beta V segments.

V was clipped by 5 bases and J by 2 bases; unmatched bases: 6. Per germline, CDR1 SEHNR and CDR2 FQNEAQ (reference sequence). The CDR3 spans 15 residues. About this clone: Its matching antigen is unknown.

PCR amplification relied on 60 Vbeta primers (plus 13 Jbeta primers). Some clones are missing from TCRdb's copy, which holds only in-frame ones; the method was immunoSEQ multiplex PCR. There are 95,000 to 110,000 clones in the sample; 76% occur only once, and 5% to 6% lies in the top ten. The chain couples TRBV7-9 to TRBJ2-3, with 8 bases aligning to TRBD2. The sequenced material came from PBMCs. This TCR was recovered from a woman aged 18-29 years in good health and CMV-seropositive. The CDR3 is CASSHLAGTTDTQYF. For the CDR3, the DNA is TGTGCCAGCAGCCATCTAGCGGGCACCACAGATACGCAGTATTTT.